This T cell receptor beta chain was retrieved from a study of response to subunit inactivated influenza vaccine. This clonotype came up a few times. The antigen is undetermined. From the RT-PCR reads, TCRdb called clonotypes with MiXCR, one entry per CDR3 protein. The repertoire holds hundreds of thousands of distinct CDR3 sequences, 7.6% seen once, with under 15% in the top ten. The CDR3 loop spans 16 amino acids. V lost 0 bases and J 4 bases, leaving 16 bases between the germline ends. Germline values: CDR1 SGHDN, CDR2 FVKESK. Findings and limits, study-wide: Only a handful of new T cells, the authors suggested, are recruited with each seasonal influenza vaccination.

The V call is TRBV14, the J call TRBJ2-7, with D perhaps being TRBD1 or TRBD2 (5 bases each). The clonotype originates from a man aged 45 to 70 who received an inactivated influenza vaccine. The material was PBMCs from blood, obtained less than 30 months after vaccination. The CDR3 reads CASSQDEGEFGYEQYF. For the CDR3, the DNA is TGTGCCAGCAGCCAAGATGAAGGGGAGTTTGGGTACGAGCAGTACTTC.